The sequence of this T cell receptor beta chain was determined in a study of blood T cell repertoires in COVID-19 (TCRdb year 2020). As for the study more broadly: Samples covering the acute and convalescent phases of COVID-19 were provided by collaborators in the United States, Italy and Spain. The samples were drawn from the first 160 participants of the ongoing ImmuneRACE study and from 950 to 1,500 subjects provided by 6 global collaborators. The sample metadata nearly always contained a de-identified subject ID, COVID-19 status, age in years and sex. HLA class I and class II types, where available, came from metadata supplied by the sample provider rather than from assay-based typing. A freely available public database, intended as a resource for researchers studying the immune response to SARS-CoV-2, is where the repertoires were released. The dataset comprised deeply sampled blood TCRbeta repertoires from subjects exposed to, actively infected with, or recovered from COVID-19. The material from the prospective study consisted of cDNA or gDNA derived from T cells, B-cell-depleted T cells, or PBMCs.

The V end gives up 7 bases and the J end 7 bases, leaving 10 bases in the junction not matched to a gene. The CDR3 covers 14 residues, taking in both the cysteine and the phenylalanine. The entry retains the CDR3 DNA only, 42 bases that are in frame from base 1. The CDR1 and CDR2 encoded by the germline V gene are SGHVS and FQNEAQ. Enrolling through a virtual design, the prospective study's participants ranged in age from roughly 18 to 100 years and lived across 24 United States geographic areas. In the prospective study, cohorts were assigned on the basis of participant-reported clinical history obtained from a screening survey and a study questionnaire. In the prospective study, whole blood, serum and a nasopharyngeal or oropharyngeal swab were collected from each participant by mobile phlebotomists. Participants in the prospective study had the option to provide additional blood draws and questionnaires over a roughly two-month period. Before DNA extraction, prospective study blood samples were shipped either frozen or at room temperature.

Study-level results and caveats: Clinical and demographic metadata were provided uncurated, with the amount varying by source and participant.

As to this clone: Its binding antigen is unknown. No base-level quality is on record; no much larger clone is a single base apart.

TCRbeta CDR3 regions were amplified from genomic DNA by means of the immunoSEQ Assay, a bias-controlled multiplex PCR. Per the original workflow: Within the assay, amplification of reference gene primers was used to estimate how many nucleated cells each sample contained. To quantify the absolute abundance of each unique TCRbeta CDR3 rearrangement, sequence reads were collapsed and filtered. For each sample, productive Simpson clonality was calculated as the square root of Simpson's diversity index across productive rearrangements. TCRdb mirrors the immuneACCESS table, restricted to in-frame sequences. Some clones are absent from its copies; in checked studies, under half trace to an unresolved V gene, and the reason for the others is unknown. That table supplies the V and J calls and clone size; D and trimming were determined from the DNA. This sample lists about 400,000 clones; roughly 90% were detected once. The ten top clones hold over 2% of the sample.

The chain employs TRBV7-8 and TRBJ1-2; TRBD1 lines up with 9 middle nucleotides. Material for sequencing was PBMCs or T cells enriched from blood (not recorded which). The receptor was derived from a woman aged 40 to 50 with acute COVID-19. At the DNA level, the sequence is TGTGCCAGCACATCACAGGGGGCACTTTTTGGCTACACCTTC. Its protein is CASTSQGALFGYTF. The full variable domain, completed from the reference TRBV7-8 and TRBJ1-2 proteins outside the CDR3, reads GAGVSQSPRYKVAKRGQDVALRCDPISGHVSLFWYQQALGQGPEFLTYFQNEAQLDKSGLPSDRFFAERPEGSVSTLKIQRTQQEDSAVYLCASTSQGALFGYTFGSGTRLTVV.